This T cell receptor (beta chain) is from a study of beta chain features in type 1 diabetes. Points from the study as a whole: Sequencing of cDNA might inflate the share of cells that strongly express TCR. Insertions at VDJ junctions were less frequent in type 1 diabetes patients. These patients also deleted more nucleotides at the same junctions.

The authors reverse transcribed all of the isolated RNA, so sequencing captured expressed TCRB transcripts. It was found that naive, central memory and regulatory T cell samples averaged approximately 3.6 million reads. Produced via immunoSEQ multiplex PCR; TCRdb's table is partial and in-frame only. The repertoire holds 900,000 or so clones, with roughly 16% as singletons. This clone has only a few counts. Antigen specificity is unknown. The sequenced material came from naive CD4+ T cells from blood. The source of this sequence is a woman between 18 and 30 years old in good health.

Written as DNA, the CDR3 is TGTGCCAGTAGTAAGGGCACAGGGTTGGCAGATACGCAGTATTTT. Translating it yields CASSKGTGLADTQYF. V usage is TRBV19 and J usage is TRBJ2-3; TRBD1 is a possible D gene (6 bases). Germline loops: CDR1 LNHDA, CDR2 SQIVND (reference sequence). Trimming left V 4 bases short and J 4 bases short, with 15 bases between. The CDR3 is made up of 15 amino acids.